These T cell receptor beta chains were read from a single sample in a study of blood T cell repertoires in COVID-19. The method was immunoSEQ multiplex PCR; TCRdb's version includes in-frame clones alone and lacks a portion of them. In the table there are over 400,000 clones, about nine tenths of which are singletons. The sample was PBMCs or T cells enriched from blood (not recorded which). These receptors were obtained from a woman aged 55-75 years who had recovered from COVID-19. Both conserved end residues are part of each CDR3. Each record gives: J gene, V gene, D gene, CDR3 protein, CDR3 DNA. A D gene is named only where the DNA matches it firmly.

TRBJ2-2,TRBV3-1/TRBV3-2,TRBD2,CASNHLAGADTGELFF,TGTGCCTCTAACCACCTAGCGGGGGCCGACACCGGGGAGCTGTTTTTT
TRBJ1-3,TRBV2,.,CASSPGPVGTIYF,TGTGCCAGCAGTCCAGGGCCTGTGGGCACCATATATTTT
TRBJ2-1,TRBV4-1,.,CASSPAGGSYNEQFF,TGCGCCAGCAGCCCCGCAGGGGGGTCCTACAATGAGCAGTTCTTC
TRBJ2-7,TRBV4-1,TRBD2,CASSQVTSGRSYEQYF,TGCGCCAGCAGCCAAGTAACTAGCGGGCGCTCCTACGAGCAGTACTTC
TRBJ2-3,TRBV19,.,CASSLTRGSSTDTQYF,TGTGCCAGTAGTCTTACTAGGGGGTCTAGCACAGATACGCAGTATTTT
TRBJ1-3,TRBV3-1/TRBV3-2,.,CASSPEGNTIYF,TGTGCCAGCTCCCCAGAAGGAAACACCATATATTTT
TRBJ2-1,TRBV9,TRBD1,CASTDTGQRYNEQFF,TGTGCCAGCACCGACACGGGACAGCGTTACAATGAGCAGTTCTTC
TRBJ1-5,TRBV5-1,TRBD1,CASSSGTERYQPQHF,TGCGCCAGCAGCTCCGGGACAGAGAGGTATCAGCCCCAGCATTTT
TRBJ2-1,TRBV19,.,CASRIPGGSIWFF,TGTGCCAGTAGGATACCCGGGGGTTCCATCTGGTTCTTC
TRBJ1-1,TRBV29-1,.,CSVERQSSMNTEAFF,TGCAGCGTTGAGAGGCAGAGTTCCATGAACACTGAAGCTTTCTTT
TRBJ1-6,TRBV21-1,.,CASSKGTGTELNSPLHF,TGTGCCAGCAGCAAAGGGACCGGGACAGAGCTTAATTCACCCCTCCACTTT
TRBJ2-1,TRBV4-1,TRBD2,CASSQLAGGRTDEQFF,TGCGCCAGCAGCCAATTAGCGGGGGGACGCACGGATGAGCAGTTCTTC
TRBJ1-3,TRBV5-1,.,CASSLQGNTIYF,TGCGCCAGCAGCCTGCAGGGGAACACCATATATTTT
TRBJ2-3,TRBV18,TRBD2,CASSPGTSGGVDTQYF,TGTGCCAGCTCACCCGGGACTAGCGGGGGGGTAGATACGCAGTATTTT
TRBJ1-6,TRBV6-5,TRBD1,CASTGQGNSPLHF,TGTGCCAGCACGGGACAGGGGAATTCACCCCTCCACTTT
TRBJ1-6,TRBV11-2,.,CASSLGQGSPLHF,TGTGCCAGCAGCTTAGGTCAGGGTTCACCCCTCCACTTT
TRBJ2-3,TRBV13,TRBD2,CASSLVRLAGGPADTQYF,TGTGCCAGCAGCTTAGTAAGACTAGCGGGGGGGCCCGCAGATACGCAGTATTTT